Listed below are T cell receptor beta chains from one sample, sequenced in a study of regulatory T cells in long-lasting Graves disease. TCRdb ran MiXCR on the multiplex PCR reads and lists one entry per CDR3 protein. Here the sample spans about 470,000 distinct CDR3 sequences, around a fifth being singletons. Specimen: peripheral blood mononuclear cells (PBMCs), collected when the disease was refractory, from a patient treated with antithyroid drugs. The receptors derive from a female donor with Graves disease. Each CDR3 is given with its conserved first and last residue. A D gene is named only where the DNA matches it firmly. The size field is filled for only some rows; it gives once, few, many or a size class.

clone_size: many
v_call: TRBV6-1
j_call: TRBJ1-4
d_call: .
cdr3_nt: TGTGCCAGCAGGGTACTGGGACACGGCTCGGAAAAACTGTTTTTT
cdr3_aa: CASRVLGHGSEKLFF

clone_size: few
v_call: TRBV4-1
j_call: TRBJ2-5
d_call: .
cdr3_nt: TGCGCCAGCAGCCACCAACTAGCAACCCCCCGCCAAGAGACCCAGTACTTC
cdr3_aa: CASSHQLATPRQETQYF

clone_size: many
v_call: TRBV28
j_call: TRBJ2-7
d_call: .
cdr3_nt: TGTGCCAGCAGGGAGGGGGCCAACGAGCAGTACTTC
cdr3_aa: CASREGANEQYF

clone_size: few
v_call: TRBV7-2
j_call: TRBJ2-5
d_call: TRBD1
cdr3_nt: TGTGCCAGCAGCCCACGATTGGGGACAGGGGGCAGGGAGACCCAGTACTTC
cdr3_aa: CASSPRLGTGGRETQYF

clone_size: many
v_call: TRBV11-2
j_call: TRBJ2-7
d_call: TRBD1
cdr3_nt: TGTGCCAGCAGCTTAATCGGGACAGAAGCCTACGAGCAGTACTTC
cdr3_aa: CASSLIGTEAYEQYF

clone_size: .
v_call: TRBV4-1
j_call: TRBJ2-7
d_call: .
cdr3_nt: TGCGCCAGCAGCACCCAAGCGAATACGGGGTACGAGCAGTACTTC
cdr3_aa: CASSTQANTGYEQYF

clone_size: many
v_call: TRBV6-1
j_call: TRBJ1-2
d_call: .
cdr3_nt: TGTGCCAGCAGTGAAGCGCTGGGGGGGAACTATGGCTACACCTTC
cdr3_aa: CASSEALGGNYGYTF

clone_size: once
v_call: TRBV12-3/TRBV12-4
j_call: TRBJ1-1
d_call: .
cdr3_nt: TGTGCCGGCAGTAGGCGGAACACTGAAGCTTTCTTT
cdr3_aa: CAGSRRNTEAFF

clone_size: .
v_call: TRBV7-9
j_call: TRBJ1-2
d_call: .
cdr3_nt: TGTGCCAGCAGCCCCGCCGGGGCGAGGGGCTATGGCTACACCTTC
cdr3_aa: CASSPAGARGYGYTF

clone_size: many
v_call: TRBV2
j_call: TRBJ1-6
d_call: .
cdr3_nt: TGTGCCAGCAGCTTCGGGGGTTATAATTCACCCCTCCACTTT
cdr3_aa: CASSFGGYNSPLHF

clone_size: few
v_call: TRBV20-1
j_call: TRBJ2-3
d_call: .
cdr3_nt: TGCAGTGCTCCCCCGCTGGTGGGCACAGATACGCAGTATTTT
cdr3_aa: CSAPPLVGTDTQYF

clone_size: many
v_call: TRBV6-1
j_call: TRBJ2-7
d_call: TRBD1
cdr3_nt: TGTGCCAGCAGACGGGACAGCACCTACGAGCAGTACTTC
cdr3_aa: CASRRDSTYEQYF

clone_size: .
v_call: TRBV15
j_call: TRBJ1-2
d_call: .
cdr3_nt: TGTGCCGCCAGCAGAGATGTGGGGGGCGGCTACACCTTC
cdr3_aa: CAASRDVGGGYTF

clone_size: .
v_call: TRBV6-2/TRBV6-3
j_call: TRBJ2-7
d_call: TRBD2
cdr3_nt: TGTGCCAGCAGTTATGACGGGGGAGGGATGTACGAGCAGTACTTC
cdr3_aa: CASSYDGGGMYEQYF

clone_size: many
v_call: TRBV28
j_call: TRBJ2-7
d_call: .
cdr3_nt: TGTGCCAGCAGCTTAAGGGGAGAATCCTACGAGCAGTACTTC
cdr3_aa: CASSLRGESYEQYF

clone_size: .
v_call: TRBV28
j_call: TRBJ1-1
d_call: TRBD1
cdr3_nt: TGTGCCAGCAGTAAGCCAGGGGGACCCACTGAAGCTTTCTTT
cdr3_aa: CASSKPGGPTEAFF

clone_size: few
v_call: TRBV5-6
j_call: TRBJ1-3
d_call: .
cdr3_nt: TGTGCCAGCAGCTTCGGGGCTGGAAACACCATATATTTT
cdr3_aa: CASSFGAGNTIYF

clone_size: many
v_call: TRBV19
j_call: TRBJ1-4
d_call: .
cdr3_nt: TGTGCCAGTAGTATAGCAAGTGCGTCGACTAATGAAAAACTGTTTTTT
cdr3_aa: CASSIASASTNEKLFF

clone_size: many
v_call: TRBV6-2/TRBV6-3
j_call: TRBJ2-5
d_call: .
cdr3_nt: TGTGCCAGCAGAGGGGGGGAGACCCAGTACTTC
cdr3_aa: CASRGGETQYF

clone_size: many
v_call: TRBV28
j_call: TRBJ1-1
d_call: .
cdr3_nt: TGTGCCAGCAGCCTGGACAATTTGGTGTTGGTAAGGACTGAAGCTTTCTTT
cdr3_aa: CASSLDNLVLVRTEAFF

clone_size: .
v_call: TRBV9
j_call: TRBJ1-2
d_call: .
cdr3_nt: TGTGCCAGCAGCGTCAACGCCGGATATCTTTATGGCTACACCTTC
cdr3_aa: CASSVNAGYLYGYTF

clone_size: many
v_call: TRBV6-1
j_call: TRBJ2-5
d_call: .
cdr3_nt: TGTGCCAGCAGTCCTGACACCTACCAGGGGACCCAGTACTTC
cdr3_aa: CASSPDTYQGTQYF

clone_size: .
v_call: TRBV7-9
j_call: TRBJ2-7
d_call: .
cdr3_nt: TGTGCCAGCAGCTTAGCAACGGTTCCGGGGCGCTCCTACGAGCAGTACTTC
cdr3_aa: CASSLATVPGRSYEQYF

clone_size: many
v_call: TRBV10-3
j_call: TRBJ2-2
d_call: TRBD2
cdr3_nt: TGTGCCATCAGTGAGACCGGGACTAGCGGGAGGACCGGGGAGCTGTTTTTT
cdr3_aa: CAISETGTSGRTGELFF

clone_size: many
v_call: TRBV2
j_call: TRBJ2-2
d_call: .
cdr3_nt: TGTGCCAGCAGGGATACACCACGGGGCGACGGGGAGCTGTTTTTT
cdr3_aa: CASRDTPRGDGELFF

clone_size: many
v_call: TRBV28
j_call: TRBJ2-7
d_call: .
cdr3_nt: TGTGCCAGCAGTTGGAGGGGGCCTTACGAGCAGTACTTC
cdr3_aa: CASSWRGPYEQYF

clone_size: .
v_call: TRBV27
j_call: TRBJ2-7
d_call: .
cdr3_nt: TGTGCCAGCAGTTCCCGGGACGGGTTCTACGAGCAGTACTTC
cdr3_aa: CASSSRDGFYEQYF

clone_size: many
v_call: TRBV5-1
j_call: TRBJ1-1
d_call: TRBD1
cdr3_nt: TGTGCCAGCAGCTTAGTGACAGGGGGGGGCACTGAAGCTTTCTTT
cdr3_aa: CASSLVTGGGTEAFF

clone_size: many
v_call: TRBV7-9
j_call: TRBJ2-7
d_call: .
cdr3_nt: TGTGCCAGCAGCTTAGAGGCAGGGAGCGCCTACGAGCAGTACTTC
cdr3_aa: CASSLEAGSAYEQYF

clone_size: many
v_call: TRBV6-5
j_call: TRBJ1-1
d_call: .
cdr3_nt: TGTGCCAGCAGTTACACACGCAGGGGTAGGACTGAAGCTTTCTTT
cdr3_aa: CASSYTRRGRTEAFF

clone_size: .
v_call: TRBV6-7
j_call: TRBJ2-7
d_call: TRBD2
cdr3_nt: TGTGCCAGCGATAGGCGGGAGTACTACGAGCAGTACTTC
cdr3_aa: CASDRREYYEQYF